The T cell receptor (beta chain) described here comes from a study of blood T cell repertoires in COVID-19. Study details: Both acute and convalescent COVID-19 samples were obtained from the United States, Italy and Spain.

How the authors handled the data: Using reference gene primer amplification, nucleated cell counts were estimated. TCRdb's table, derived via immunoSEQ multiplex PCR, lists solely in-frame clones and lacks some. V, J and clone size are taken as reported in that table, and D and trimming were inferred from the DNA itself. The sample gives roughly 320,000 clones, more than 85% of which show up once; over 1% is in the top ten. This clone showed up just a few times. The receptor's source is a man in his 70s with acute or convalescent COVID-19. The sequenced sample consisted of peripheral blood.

The CDR3 is CASSFGQGYTEAFF. For the CDR3, the DNA is TGTGCCAGCAGCTTTGGACAGGGTTACACTGAAGCTTTCTTT. The chain links TRBV11-2 to TRBJ1-1; 8 bases fit TRBD1. The CDR3 extends over 14 amino acids. Unmatched junction bases numbered 3, after V lost 3 bases and J lost 3 bases. The germline gives CDR1 SGHAT, CDR2 FQNNGV.